This T cell receptor beta chain was found in a study of T-cell memory formation after mild COVID-19. Study-level findings and limits: Clones contracting day 15 to 85 were balanced CD4/CD8; later expanders leaned CD4+.

TCRdb independently ran MiXCR on the 5' RACE reads; one entry per CDR3 protein. This table holds a few hundred thousand distinct CDR3 sequences, roughly a quarter found once. Note on this clonotype: Its target is unknown.

Trimming shortened V by 3 bases and J by 3 bases, and 8 bases separated the two germline ends. Germline V gene data show CDR1 as DFQATT and CDR2 as SNEGSKA (reference sequence). CDR3 length: 12 amino acids. Sample: PBMCs or a T cell subset sorted from them (not recorded which). The receptor was isolated from an adult woman who had mild COVID-19 (a few samples of this study predate the infection). Cell type and time point are not known. V is TRBV20-1 and J is TRBJ1-1; unclear D gene. In DNA, the CDR3 is TGCAGTGCTAGTCGCCCGGACACTGAAGCTTTCTTT. This codes for CSASRPDTEAFF.